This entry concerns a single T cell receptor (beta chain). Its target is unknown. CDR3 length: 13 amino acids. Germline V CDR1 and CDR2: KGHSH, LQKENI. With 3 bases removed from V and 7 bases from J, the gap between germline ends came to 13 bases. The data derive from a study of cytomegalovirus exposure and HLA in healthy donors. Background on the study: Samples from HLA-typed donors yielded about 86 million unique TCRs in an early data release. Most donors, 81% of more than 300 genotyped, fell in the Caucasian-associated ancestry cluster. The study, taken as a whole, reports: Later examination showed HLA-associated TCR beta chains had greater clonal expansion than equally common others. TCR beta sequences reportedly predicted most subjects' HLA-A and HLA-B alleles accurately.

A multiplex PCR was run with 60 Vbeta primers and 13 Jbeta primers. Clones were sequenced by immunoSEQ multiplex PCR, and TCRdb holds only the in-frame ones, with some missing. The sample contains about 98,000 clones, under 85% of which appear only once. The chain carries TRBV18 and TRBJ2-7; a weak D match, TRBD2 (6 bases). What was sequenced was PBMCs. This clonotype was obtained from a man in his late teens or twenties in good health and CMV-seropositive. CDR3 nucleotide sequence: TGTGCCAGCTCACCTGGGCAGGAGGGAGAGCAGTACTTC. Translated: CASSPGQEGEQYF.